This entry is about one T cell receptor (beta chain). This clone was counted a few times. This clone's antigen is unknown. The sample holds no much larger clone one base away, and base qualities are not on file. These data belong to a study of blood T cell repertoires in COVID-19 (TCRdb year 2020). The study in broad terms: The collaborator samples originated in the United States, Italy and Spain and spanned the acute and convalescent phases of COVID-19. The sample metadata nearly always contained a de-identified subject ID, COVID-19 status, age in years and sex. The repertoires were made available in a free public database intended to serve as a resource for research on the immune response to SARS-CoV-2. Deeply sampled blood TCRbeta repertoires from subjects exposed to, actively infected with, or recovered from COVID-19 were included in the dataset. The samples were drawn from the first 160 participants of the ongoing ImmuneRACE study and from over 950 subjects provided by 6 global collaborators. Where HLA class I and class II types were available, the types were taken from metadata supplied by the sample provider, not from assay-based typing. The prospective study material was composed of cDNA or gDNA derived from T cells, B-cell-depleted T cells, or PBMCs. General findings and caveats noted by the study authors: The amount of clinical and demographic metadata varied by source and participant and was provided uncurated.

Collaborating institutions collected whole blood in K2EDTA tubes following their own protocols. For TCRbeta analysis, collaborators shipped samples as frozen whole blood, isolated PBMCs, or DNA extracted from either of those sample types. The CDR3 spans 16 residues, from the cysteine through the phenylalanine. The CDR3 DNA has 48 bases and is translated from base 1. Trimming removed 4 bases from V and 1 base from J; the gene matches leave 4 bases unexplained. CDR1 MNHEY and CDR2 SMNVEV were looked up in the germline V gene (reference sequence). TCRbeta CDR3 regions were amplified from genomic DNA by means of the immunoSEQ Assay, a bias-controlled multiplex PCR. As for the original processing: Within the assay, amplification of reference gene primers was used to estimate how many nucleated cells each sample contained. To quantify the absolute abundance of each unique TCRbeta CDR3 rearrangement, sequence reads were collapsed and filtered. For each sample, productive Simpson clonality was calculated by taking the square root of Simpson's diversity index across productive rearrangements. Drawn from immuneACCESS, this table holds only the in-frame rearrangements with V and J called that TCRdb kept. Clones are partly lost; checked studies trace under half to an unresolved V gene and leave the rest unexplained. That table gives V, J and clone size, and the DNA gave D and trimming. Across this sample there are 30,000 to 40,000 clones, with 80% to 90% seen only once. Approximately 9.1% of the sample belongs to the ten largest clones.

The specimen sequenced was peripheral blood. The origin of this receptor is a man aged 55 to 70 in a cohort sampled during active COVID-19. The receptor chain draws on TRBV27 and TRBJ1-1; 12 bases in between match TRBD1. The DNA is as follows: TGTGCCAGCAGTTGGGGACAGGGGGCCGGGAACACTGAAGCTTTCTTT. This is translated as CASSWGQGAGNTEAFF.